Here is one TCR beta chain with its context. The sample belongs to a study of blood T cell repertoires in COVID-19. About the research overall: Sources were T cells, B-cell-depleted T cells, or PBMCs; the material itself was cDNA or gDNA.

The germline CDR1 and CDR2 sequences are MNHEY and SVGAGI. The V and J ends lost 6 bases and 3 bases respectively, with 18 bases between them. The CDR3 runs 15 residues. Authors' processing steps: Estimation of nucleated cell counts relied on the amplification of reference gene primers. TCRdb keeps only in-frame clones here, not all; method: immunoSEQ multiplex PCR. Clone size and the V and J calls come from that table; the DNA yielded D and trimming. The repertoire holds around 250,000 clones, 88% seen once, with 9.5% to 13% in the top ten. The sequence was obtained from a woman aged 70-85 years with COVID-19, enrolled during active disease. The sample taken for sequencing was peripheral blood. The V and J genes are TRBV6-5 and TRBJ2-7, with D maybe TRBD1 (5 bases). CDR3 nucleotide sequence: TGTGCCAGCAGACCCCAGGGTGGCGGAGTCTACGAGCAGTACTTC. Amino acids: CASRPQGGGVYEQYF.